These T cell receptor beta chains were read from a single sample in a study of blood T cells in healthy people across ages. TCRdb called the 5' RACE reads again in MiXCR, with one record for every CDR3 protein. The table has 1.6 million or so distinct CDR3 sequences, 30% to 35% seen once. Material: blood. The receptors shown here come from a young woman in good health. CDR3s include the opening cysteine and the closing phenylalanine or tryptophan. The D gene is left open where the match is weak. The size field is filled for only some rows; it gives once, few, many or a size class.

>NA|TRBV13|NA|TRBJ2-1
TGTGCCAGCAGCCCCGAGAGGGGACCCAAGGAAAATGAGCAGTTCTTC
CASSPERGPKENEQFF
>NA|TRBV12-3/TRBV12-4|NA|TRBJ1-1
TGTGCCAGCAGTCCACAGCATAGGTCAGGGAACACTGAAGCTTTCTTT
CASSPQHRSGNTEAFF
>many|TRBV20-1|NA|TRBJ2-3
TGCAGCGCCAGGCAGGACACAGATACGCAGTATTTT
CSARQDTDTQYF
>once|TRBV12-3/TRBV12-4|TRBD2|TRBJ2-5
TGTGCCAGCGGTCTCCCCGGGAGGCCAACGACTGAGCAGTACTTC
CASGLPGRPTTEQYF
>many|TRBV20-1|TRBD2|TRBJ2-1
TGCAGTGCTCCGGGACTAGCAGGCTCCTACAATGAGCAGTTCTTC
CSAPGLAGSYNEQFF
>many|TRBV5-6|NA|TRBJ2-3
TGTGCCAGCAGCTTGGTTTTGGCAGGGGCTCCTAGCACAGATACGCAGTATTTT
CASSLVLAGAPSTDTQYF
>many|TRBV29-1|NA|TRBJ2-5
TGCAGCGCACAGCGGAAGGGGTTTAATCAAGAGACCCAGTACTTC
CSAQRKGFNQETQYF
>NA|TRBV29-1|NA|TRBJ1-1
TGCAGCGTCTCCACAGGGAGCATGGACACTGAAGCTTTCTTT
CSVSTGSMDTEAFF
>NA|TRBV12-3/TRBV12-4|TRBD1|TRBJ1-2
TGTGCCAGCAGCCGGAAACAGGGGGCCTACACCTTC
CASSRKQGAYTF
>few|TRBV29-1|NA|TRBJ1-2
TGCAGCGTGGCTAACCCAAGCGGTCGCTACACCTTC
CSVANPSGRYTF
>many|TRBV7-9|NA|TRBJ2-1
TGTGCCAGCAGCTTTGGTTTAGGCTCCTACAATGAGCAGTTCTTC
CASSFGLGSYNEQFF
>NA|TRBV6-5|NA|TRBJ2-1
TGTGCCAGCGCAACGACAGGATCCTCCTACAATGAGCAGTTCTTC
CASATTGSSYNEQFF
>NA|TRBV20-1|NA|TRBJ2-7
TGCAGTGCTCCGACCGGGGCGCTAAAAGATGAGCAGTACTTC
CSAPTGALKDEQYF
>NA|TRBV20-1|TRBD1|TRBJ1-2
TGCAGTGTTCCCGGGACAGAATATGACTACACCTTC
CSVPGTEYDYTF
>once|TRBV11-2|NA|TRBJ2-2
TGTGCCAGCAGCTCCCGCGGAGGGGCTAACGCGAACACCGGGGAGCTGTTTTTT
CASSSRGGANANTGELFF
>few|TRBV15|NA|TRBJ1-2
TGTGCCACCAGCAGAGATCTTGACGTTAACTATGGCTACACCTTC
CATSRDLDVNYGYTF
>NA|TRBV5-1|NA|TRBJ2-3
TGCGCCAGCACCAGGGGTTCCCCCACAGATACGCAGTATTTT
CASTRGSPTDTQYF
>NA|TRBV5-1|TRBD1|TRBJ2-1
TGCGCCAGCAGCTTGGCGGGACAGGGTAATGAGCAGTTCTTC
CASSLAGQGNEQFF
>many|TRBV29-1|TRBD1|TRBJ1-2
TGCAGCGTCACGGGGACAGGGGCCGTTTATGGCTACACCTTC
CSVTGTGAVYGYTF
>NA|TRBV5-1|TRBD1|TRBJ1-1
TGCGCCAGCAGCTTACTAGGGACAGCCTGGAATGAAGCTTTCTTT
CASSLLGTAWNEAFF
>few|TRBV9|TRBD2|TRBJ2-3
TGTGCCAGCAGCTCTTCTAGCGGGATAAGCACAGATACGCAGTATTTT
CASSSSSGISTDTQYF
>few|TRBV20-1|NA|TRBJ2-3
TGCAGTGCTAACCGGGGCTTACTGAACACAGATACGCAGTATTTT
CSANRGLLNTDTQYF
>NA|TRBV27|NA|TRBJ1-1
TGTGCCAGCAGTTTACAGGAGTACACTGAAGCTTTCTTT
CASSLQEYTEAFF
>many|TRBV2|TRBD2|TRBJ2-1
TGTGCCAGCAGGGCCACTTCGGTAGCGGGACACAATGAGCAGTTCTTC
CASRATSVAGHNEQFF
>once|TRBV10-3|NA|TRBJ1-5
TGTGCCATCAGCGTTGGTAGACAGGGCAATCAGCCCCAGCATTTT
CAISVGRQGNQPQHF
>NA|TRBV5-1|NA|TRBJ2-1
TGCGCCAGCAGCTTGGCACTAACCGTGAATGAGCAGTTCTTC
CASSLALTVNEQFF
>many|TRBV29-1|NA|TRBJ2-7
TGCAGCGTTGATGTGGGGGACGGGGACGAGCAGTACTTC
CSVDVGDGDEQYF
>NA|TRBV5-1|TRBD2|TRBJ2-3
TGCGCCAGCAGCTTGGTCGGCGGGGGAAGAACAGATGCGCAGTATTTT
CASSLVGGGRTDAQYF
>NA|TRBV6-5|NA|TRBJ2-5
TGTGCCAGCAGTTACGGAGTCCGAGAGACCCAGTACTTC
CASSYGVRETQYF
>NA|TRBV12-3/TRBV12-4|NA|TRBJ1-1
TGTGCCAGCAGTTTAGCAGGGATCACTGAAGCTTTCTTT
CASSLAGITEAFF
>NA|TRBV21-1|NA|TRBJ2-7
TGTGCCAGCAGCAAAGAAGGCCGAGCCTACGGGCAGTACTTC
CASSKEGRAYGQYF
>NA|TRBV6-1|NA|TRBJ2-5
TGTGCCAGCAGTGAAGAGTCGGGTCGGACCCAAGAGGCCCAGTACTTC
CASSEESGRTQEAQYF
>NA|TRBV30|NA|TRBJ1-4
TGTGCCTGGAGTCCCCTCGCGACAGGACCTAATGAAAAACTGTTTTTT
CAWSPLATGPNEKLFF
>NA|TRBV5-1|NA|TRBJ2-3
TGCGCCAGCAGCTTGGCCCCGGGAGTGGAAGATACGCAGTATTTT
CASSLAPGVEDTQYF
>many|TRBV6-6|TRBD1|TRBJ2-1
TGTGCCACCCGACAGGGGGACACCTACAATGAGCAGTTCTTC
CATRQGDTYNEQFF
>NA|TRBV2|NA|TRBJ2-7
TGTGCCAGCAAGGTTTACGAGCAGTACTTC
CASKVYEQYF
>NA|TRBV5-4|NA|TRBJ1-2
TGTGCCAGCCATTCGGAAACATTAGGTGGCTACACCTTC
CASHSETLGGYTF
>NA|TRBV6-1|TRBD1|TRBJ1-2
TGTGCCAGCAACCCCAGGGACAGGGGATCGGAAAACTATGGCTACACCTTC
CASNPRDRGSENYGYTF
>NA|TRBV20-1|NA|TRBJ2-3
TGCAGTGCTAGTGAAGGGAGAGTTAGCACAGATACGCAGTATTTT
CSASEGRVSTDTQYF
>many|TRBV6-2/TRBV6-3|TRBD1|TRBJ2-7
TGTGCCAGCAGTCAGATTCAGGGGGCGACCTACGAGCAGTACTTC
CASSQIQGATYEQYF
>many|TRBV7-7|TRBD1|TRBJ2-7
TGTGCCAGCAGCCGGGACAGGGCTTCAGAGCAGTACTTC
CASSRDRASEQYF
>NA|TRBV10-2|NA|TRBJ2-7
TGCGCCAGTAGAAGCCGGGACCGGTCCTACGAGCAGTACTTC
CASRSRDRSYEQYF
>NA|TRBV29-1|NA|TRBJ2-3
TGCAGCGTTGAAGATCTTCGGGCAGATACGCAGTATTTT
CSVEDLRADTQYF
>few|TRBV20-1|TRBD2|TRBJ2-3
TGCAGTGCTTCCGCTGGGGCGGGAGCCGCAGATACGCAGTATTTT
CSASAGAGAADTQYF
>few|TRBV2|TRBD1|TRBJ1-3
TGTGCCAGCAGTGCGGGACAGGGAGGTCCGGTATCTGGAAACACCATATATTTT
CASSAGQGGPVSGNTIYF
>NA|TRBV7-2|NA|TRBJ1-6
TGTGCCAGCAGCTTCGGGGGGCGCAGGGATTCACCCCTCCACTTT
CASSFGGRRDSPLHF
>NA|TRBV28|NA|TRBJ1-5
TGTGCCAGCAGTCTTTACTCAGGGGAGGTGGGTCAGCCCCAGCATTTT
CASSLYSGEVGQPQHF
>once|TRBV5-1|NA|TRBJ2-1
TGCGCCAGCAGCTGTACAGGGTTAGACAATGAGCAGTTCTTC
CASSCTGLDNEQFF